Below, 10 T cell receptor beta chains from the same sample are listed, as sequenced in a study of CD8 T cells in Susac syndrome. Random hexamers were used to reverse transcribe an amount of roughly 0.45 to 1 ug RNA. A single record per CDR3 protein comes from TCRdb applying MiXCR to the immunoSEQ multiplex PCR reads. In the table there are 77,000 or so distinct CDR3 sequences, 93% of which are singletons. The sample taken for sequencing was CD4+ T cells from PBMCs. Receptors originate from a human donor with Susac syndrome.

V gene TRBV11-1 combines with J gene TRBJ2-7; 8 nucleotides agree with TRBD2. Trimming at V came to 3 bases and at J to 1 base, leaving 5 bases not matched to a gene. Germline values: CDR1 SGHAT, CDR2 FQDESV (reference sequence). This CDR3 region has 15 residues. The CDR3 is CASSFSGDASYEQYF. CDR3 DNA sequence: TGTGCCAGCAGCTTTAGCGGGGATGCTTCCTACGAGCAGTACTTC.

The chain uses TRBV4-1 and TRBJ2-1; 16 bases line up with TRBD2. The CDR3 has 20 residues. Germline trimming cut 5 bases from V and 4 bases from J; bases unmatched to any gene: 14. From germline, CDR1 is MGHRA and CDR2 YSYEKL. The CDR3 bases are TGCGCCAGCAGCTATCGAACCGGGACTAGCGGGAGGGCCGATTACAATGAGCAGTTCTTC. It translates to CASSYRTGTSGRADYNEQFF.

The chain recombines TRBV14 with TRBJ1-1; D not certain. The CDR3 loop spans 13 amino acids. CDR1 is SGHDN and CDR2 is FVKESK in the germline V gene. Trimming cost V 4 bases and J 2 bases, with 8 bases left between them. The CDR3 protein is CASSLLGNTEAFF. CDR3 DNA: TGTGCCAGCAGCCTCTTGGGAAACACTGAAGCTTTCTTT.

Written as DNA, the CDR3 is TGTGCCAGCAGGCGGGACAGCACTGAAGCTTTCTTT. Its translation is CASRRDSTEAFF. The J gene is TRBJ1-1, the V gene TRBV2, with TRBD1 matching 7 bases. CDR3 length: 12 residues. Germline-derived CDR1 and CDR2 are SNHLY and FYNNEI. After removal of 6 bases from V and 4 bases from J, the junction contained 2 bases not matched to a gene. Variable domain in full (rest from reference TRBV2 and TRBJ1-1): EPEVTQTPSHQVTQMGQEVILRCVPISNHLYFYWYRQILGQKVEFLVSFYNNEISEKSEIFDDQFSVERPDGSNFTLKIRSTKLEDSAMYFCASRRDSTEAFFGQGTRLTVV.

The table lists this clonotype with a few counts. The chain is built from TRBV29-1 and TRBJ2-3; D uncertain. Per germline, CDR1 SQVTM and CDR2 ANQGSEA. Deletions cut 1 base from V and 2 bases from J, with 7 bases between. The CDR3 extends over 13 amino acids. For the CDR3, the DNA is TGCAGCGTTGAAGGACATTACACAGATACGCAGTATTTT. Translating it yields CSVEGHYTDTQYF.

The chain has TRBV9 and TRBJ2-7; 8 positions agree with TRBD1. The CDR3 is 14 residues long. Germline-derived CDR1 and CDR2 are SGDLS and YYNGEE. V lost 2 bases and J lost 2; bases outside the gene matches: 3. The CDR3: CASSVGTGTYEQYF. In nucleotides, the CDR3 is TGTGCCAGCAGCGTCGGGACAGGCACCTACGAGCAGTACTTC.

DNA of the CDR3: TGCAGCGTTGCAGACTACGAGCAGTACTTC. Its protein product is CSVADYEQYF. The gene calls are TRBV29-1 and TRBJ2-7, with D unresolved. This CDR3 has 10 residues. V was cut by 4 bases and J by 3 bases, with 4 bases left in between. The germline gives CDR1 SQVTM, CDR2 ANQGSEA.

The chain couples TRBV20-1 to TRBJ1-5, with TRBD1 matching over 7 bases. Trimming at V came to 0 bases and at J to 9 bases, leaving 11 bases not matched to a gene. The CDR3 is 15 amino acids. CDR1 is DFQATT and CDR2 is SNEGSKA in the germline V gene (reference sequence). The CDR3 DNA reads TGCAGTGCTAGAGATGACAGGGCGGGGTGGGGGCCCCAGCATTTT. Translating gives CSARDDRAGWGPQHF.

CDR3 DNA: TGTGCCAGCAGCAATTTGGAATTCGGCGTGGAGAGCAATCAGCCCCAGCATTTT. It yields the protein CASSNLEFGVESNQPQHF. The chain recombines TRBV21-1 with TRBJ1-5. TRBV21-1 is a pseudogene. The CDR3 contains 18 residues.

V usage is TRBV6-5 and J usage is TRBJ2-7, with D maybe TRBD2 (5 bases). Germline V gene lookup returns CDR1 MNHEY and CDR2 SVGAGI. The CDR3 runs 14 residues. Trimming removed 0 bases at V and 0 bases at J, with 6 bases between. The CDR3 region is CASSYSGSSYEQYF. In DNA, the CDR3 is TGTGCCAGCAGTTACTCGGGGAGCTCCTACGAGCAGTACTTC.